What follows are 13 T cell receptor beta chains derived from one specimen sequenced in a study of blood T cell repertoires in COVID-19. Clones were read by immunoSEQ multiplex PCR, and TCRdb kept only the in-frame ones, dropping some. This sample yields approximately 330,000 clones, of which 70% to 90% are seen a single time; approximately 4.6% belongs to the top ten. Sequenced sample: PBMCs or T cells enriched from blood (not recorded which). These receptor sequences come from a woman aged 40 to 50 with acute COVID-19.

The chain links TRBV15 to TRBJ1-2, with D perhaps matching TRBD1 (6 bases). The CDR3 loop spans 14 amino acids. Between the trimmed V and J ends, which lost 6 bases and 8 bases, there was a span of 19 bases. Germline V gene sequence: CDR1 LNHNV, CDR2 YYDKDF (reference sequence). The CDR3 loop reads CATRQGHLEEGYTF. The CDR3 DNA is TGTGCCACCAGACAGGGACACCTTGAGGAAGGCTACACCTTC.

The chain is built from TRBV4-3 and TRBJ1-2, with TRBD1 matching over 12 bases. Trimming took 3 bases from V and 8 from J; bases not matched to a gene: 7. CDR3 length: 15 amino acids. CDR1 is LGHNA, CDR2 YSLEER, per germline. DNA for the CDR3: TGCGCCAGCAGCCAGCCGGGACAGGGGGCGGAGGGCTACACCTTC. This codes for CASSQPGQGAEGYTF.

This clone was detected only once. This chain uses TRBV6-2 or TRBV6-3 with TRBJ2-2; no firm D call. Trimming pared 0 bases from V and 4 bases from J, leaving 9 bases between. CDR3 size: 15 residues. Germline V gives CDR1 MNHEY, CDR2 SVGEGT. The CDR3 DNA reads TGTGCCAGCAGTTACTCAGTAGCTAGCACCGGGGAGCTGTTTTTT. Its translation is CASSYSVASTGELFF.

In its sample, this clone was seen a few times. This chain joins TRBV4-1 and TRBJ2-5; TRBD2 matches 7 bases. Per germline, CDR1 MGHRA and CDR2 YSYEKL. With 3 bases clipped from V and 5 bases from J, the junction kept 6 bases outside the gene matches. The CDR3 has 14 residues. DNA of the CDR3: TGCGCCAGCAGCCAGAGACTAGCCCCGGAGACCCAGTACTTC. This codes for CASSQRLAPETQYF.

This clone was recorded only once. CDR3 in amino acids: CAINPGQTPYYGYTF. The CDR3 nucleotides are TGTGCCATCAATCCCGGACAGACACCTTATTATGGCTACACCTTC. The chain is built from TRBV10-3 and TRBJ1-2; TRBD1 is a possible D gene (6 bases). The CDR3 is made up of 15 amino acids. Germline assignment: CDR1 ENHRY and CDR2 SYGVKD. Trimming stripped 7 bases from V and 5 bases from J, with 20 bases between.

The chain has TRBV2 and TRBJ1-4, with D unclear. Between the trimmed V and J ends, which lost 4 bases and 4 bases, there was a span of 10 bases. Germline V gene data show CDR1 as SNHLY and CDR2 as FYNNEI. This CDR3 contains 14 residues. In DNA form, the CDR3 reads TGTGCCAGCAGTGGTGCGCAAATTAATGAAAAACTGTTTTTT. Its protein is CASSGAQINEKLFF.

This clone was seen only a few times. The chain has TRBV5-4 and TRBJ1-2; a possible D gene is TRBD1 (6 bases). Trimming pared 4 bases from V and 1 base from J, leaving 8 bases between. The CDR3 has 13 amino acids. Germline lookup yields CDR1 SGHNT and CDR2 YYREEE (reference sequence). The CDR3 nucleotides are TGTGCCAGCAGCGCGGACAGTAACTATGGCTACACCTTC. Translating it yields CASSADSNYGYTF.

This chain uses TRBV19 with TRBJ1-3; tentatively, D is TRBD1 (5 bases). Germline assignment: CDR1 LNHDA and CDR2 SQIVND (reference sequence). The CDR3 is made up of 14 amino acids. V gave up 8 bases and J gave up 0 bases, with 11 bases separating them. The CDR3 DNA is TGTGCCAGTGCAGGGTCCCACTCTGGAAACACCATATATTTT. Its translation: CASAGSHSGNTIYF.

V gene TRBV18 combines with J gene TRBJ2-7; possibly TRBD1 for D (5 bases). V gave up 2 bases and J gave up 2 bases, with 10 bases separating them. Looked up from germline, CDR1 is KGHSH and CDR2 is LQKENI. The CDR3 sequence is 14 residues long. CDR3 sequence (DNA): TGTGCCAGCTCACCAGGCCCAGGGCCCTACGAGCAGTACTTC. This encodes CASSPGPGPYEQYF.

The CDR3, as DNA: TGTGCCAGCAGCCAGGGACTAGCGAACAATGAGCAGTTCTTC. It is translated as CASSQGLANNEQFF. V is TRBV7-9 and J is TRBJ2-1, with 10 bases matching TRBD2. The CDR3 is made up of 14 amino acids. V dropped 5 bases and J dropped 5; count of bases not matched to a gene: 3. Germline CDR1 SEHNR, CDR2 FQNEAQ (reference sequence).

DNA for the CDR3: TGTGCCAGTAGTATTGGCGGTCGCGGCACCGGGGAGCTGTTTTTT. Its translation is CASSIGGRGTGELFF. V usage is TRBV19 and J usage is TRBJ2-2; D uncertain. Germline V CDR1 and CDR2: LNHDA, SQIVND (reference sequence). The V gene lost 3 bases and the J gene lost 4 bases, with 12 bases spanning the gap. The CDR3 has 15 residues.

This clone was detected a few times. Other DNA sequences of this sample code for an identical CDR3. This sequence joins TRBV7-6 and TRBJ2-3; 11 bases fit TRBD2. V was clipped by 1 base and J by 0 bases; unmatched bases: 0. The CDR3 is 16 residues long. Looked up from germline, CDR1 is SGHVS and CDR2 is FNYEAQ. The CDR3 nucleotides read TGTGCCAGCAGCTTAGTAGCGGGGGGGAGCACAGATACGCAGTATTTT. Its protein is CASSLVAGGSTDTQYF. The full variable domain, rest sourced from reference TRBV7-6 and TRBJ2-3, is GAGVSQSPRYKVTKRGQDVALRCDPISGHVSLYWYRQALGQGPEFLTYFNYEAQQDKSGLPNDRFSAERPEGSISTLTIQRTEQRDSAMYRCASSLVAGGSTDTQYFGPGTRLTVL.

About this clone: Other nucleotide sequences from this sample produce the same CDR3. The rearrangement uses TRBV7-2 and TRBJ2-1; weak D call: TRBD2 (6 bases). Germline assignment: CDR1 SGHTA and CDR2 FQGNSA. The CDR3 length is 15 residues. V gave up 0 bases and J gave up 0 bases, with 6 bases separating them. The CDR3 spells CASSLAGSSYNEQFF. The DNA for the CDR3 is TGTGCCAGCAGCTTAGCCGGGAGCTCCTACAATGAGCAGTTCTTC. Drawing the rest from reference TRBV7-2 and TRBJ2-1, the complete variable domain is GAGVSQSPSNKVTEKGKDVELRCDPISGHTALYWYRQSLGQGLEFLIYFQGNSAPDKSGLPSDRFSAERTGGSVSTLTIQRTQQEDSAVYLCASSLAGSSYNEQFFGPGTRLTVL.